The rows below give T cell receptor beta chains drawn from one sample of a study of T cells after yellow fever vaccination. TCRdb reprocessed the 5' RACE reads via MiXCR and lists one record per CDR3 protein. The profile covers 500,000 to 650,000 distinct CDR3 sequences, with around 16% appearing a single time and 15% to 20% taken by the ten largest. The sequencing here drew on PBMCs, taken around 5 days after the first yellow fever vaccination. These TCRs come from a man younger than 35 who received the YFV17D yellow fever vaccine. Both conserved end residues are part of each CDR3. The order of the fields is D gene, clone size, J gene, V gene, CDR3 protein, CDR3 DNA. D genes are given only for firm matches. Clone size is stated in some rows and not others, as once, few, many or a class when expanded.

D gene: TRBD1
clone size: many
J gene: TRBJ1-1
V gene: TRBV24-1
CDR3 protein: CATRDRDYTEAFF
CDR3 DNA: TGTGCCACCCGTGACAGGGACTACACTGAAGCTTTCTTT

D gene: TRBD1
clone size: few
J gene: TRBJ2-3
V gene: TRBV9
CDR3 protein: CASSSKGQHFSTDTQYF
CDR3 DNA: TGTGCCAGCTCTTCGAAGGGACAGCACTTTAGCACAGATACGCAGTATTTT

D gene: -
clone size: -
J gene: TRBJ2-3
V gene: TRBV4-3
CDR3 protein: CASSQNGEDTQYF
CDR3 DNA: TGCGCCAGCAGCCAAAACGGGGAAGATACGCAGTATTTT

D gene: -
clone size: -
J gene: TRBJ2-5
V gene: TRBV20-1
CDR3 protein: CSASRDSKETQYF
CDR3 DNA: TGCAGTGCTAGTCGGGACTCCAAAGAGACCCAGTACTTC

D gene: TRBD1
clone size: few
J gene: TRBJ1-1
V gene: TRBV20-1
CDR3 protein: CSARRRGWTEAFF
CDR3 DNA: TGCAGTGCGCGTCGCAGGGGGTGGACTGAAGCTTTCTTT

D gene: -
clone size: -
J gene: TRBJ2-1
V gene: TRBV30
CDR3 protein: CACPRGGSGEQFF
CDR3 DNA: TGTGCCTGCCCAAGGGGGGGGAGCGGCGAGCAGTTCTTC

D gene: -
clone size: many
J gene: TRBJ2-3
V gene: TRBV9
CDR3 protein: CASSVVGGTDTQYF
CDR3 DNA: TGTGCCAGCAGCGTAGTTGGGGGCACAGATACGCAGTATTTT

D gene: -
clone size: few
J gene: TRBJ2-7
V gene: TRBV7-9
CDR3 protein: CASSHEWGGDPSYEQYF
CDR3 DNA: TGTGCCAGCAGCCATGAGTGGGGCGGGGACCCATCCTACGAGCAGTACTTC

D gene: -
clone size: few
J gene: TRBJ1-4
V gene: TRBV9
CDR3 protein: CASSVESGANEKLFF
CDR3 DNA: TGTGCCAGCAGCGTAGAGTCGGGGGCTAATGAAAAACTGTTTTTT

D gene: -
clone size: -
J gene: TRBJ2-2
V gene: TRBV19
CDR3 protein: CASSIVANTGELFF
CDR3 DNA: TGTGCCAGTAGTATAGTGGCCAACACCGGGGAGCTGTTTTTT

D gene: -
clone size: -
J gene: TRBJ1-2
V gene: TRBV7-2
CDR3 protein: CASAGQGFFSYGYTF
CDR3 DNA: TGTGCCAGCGCTGGCCAGGGCTTCTTCTCCTATGGCTACACCTTC

D gene: -
clone size: few
J gene: TRBJ2-3
V gene: TRBV5-1
CDR3 protein: CASRTGSYADTQYF
CDR3 DNA: TGCGCCAGCAGGACGGGATCCTACGCAGATACGCAGTATTTT

D gene: -
clone size: -
J gene: TRBJ1-4
V gene: TRBV18
CDR3 protein: CASSPNSINEKLFF
CDR3 DNA: TGTGCCAGCTCACCGAACTCGATAAATGAAAAACTGTTTTTT

D gene: -
clone size: few
J gene: TRBJ2-5
V gene: TRBV5-1
CDR3 protein: CASKFSSTQETQYF
CDR3 DNA: TGCGCCAGCAAATTCTCGAGCACCCAAGAGACCCAGTACTTC